This TCR beta chain was recovered during a study of T cell repertoires in cytomegalovirus infection. Overall study: Alongside well-studied HLA-B-restricted CMV epitopes, recently identified HLA-C-restricted CMV epitopes were also used. It can be stated that public TCR beta signatures indicated CMV infection as well as a matching HLA type. Overall study findings and caveats: Carriers of CMV plus the relevant HLA were identified by cumulative public TCR beta family frequency. Clonotype analysis showed dominance of the ex vivo response by HLA-C-restricted CMV-specific TCR beta clonotypes.

With V trimmed by 2 bases and J by 6 bases, 8 bases remained unmatched. The length of the CDR3 is 16 residues. The germline V gene encodes CDR1 SGHTA and CDR2 FQGNSA. TCRdb called the reads again in MiXCR, with one record for every CDR3 protein. The sample records fewer than 200,000 distinct CDR3 sequences, about 20% being singletons. Turning to this clonotype: Its antigen is unidentified.

Sequencing used CD8+ T cells from cultured PBMCs, obtained from culture after CMV antigen stimulation. This sequence originates from a human donor in good health (CMV status not recorded). Some clones in this sample may be carry-over from other donors' samples. The chain has TRBV7-2 and TRBJ2-3; 10 nucleotides align to TRBD1. DNA of the CDR3: TGTGCCAGCAGCTTACTGTCGGGACAGGGGAGGGATACGCAGTATTTT. This encodes CASSLLSGQGRDTQYF.